Shown below are 13 T cell receptor beta chains from a single sample sequenced in a study of T-cell memory formation after mild COVID-19. TCRdb reanalysed the 5' RACE reads using MiXCR and keeps one entry per CDR3 protein. The sample has fewer than 200,000 distinct CDR3 sequences, about a fifth seen once. Sequencing used PBMCs or a T cell subset sorted from them (not recorded which). The receptors stem from an adult woman who had mild COVID-19 (a few samples of this study predate the infection). Cell type and time point are not known.

This clonotype was picked up a small number of times. This rearrangement joins TRBV20-1 to TRBJ2-7; 7 bases align to TRBD2. V was clipped by 0 bases and J by 3 bases; unmatched bases: 8. In germline, CDR1 is DFQATT, CDR2 SNEGSKA (reference sequence). The CDR3 length is 15 residues. The CDR3: CSARDEWTGGYEQYF. The CDR3 nucleotides are TGCAGTGCTAGAGACGAATGGACGGGGGGCTACGAGCAGTACTTC.

The rearrangement uses TRBV6-1 and TRBJ2-7, with D tentatively TRBD1 (6 bases). CDR3 length: 14 residues. The germline CDR1 and CDR2 sequences are MNHNS and SASEGT. V lost 1 base, J lost 4 bases, and 11 bases lay in between. CDR3 residues: CASSEDREPYEQYF. CDR3 bases: TGTGCCAGCAGTGAAGACAGGGAACCATACGAGCAGTACTTC.

This clonotype was seen a handful of times. The V gene is TRBV11-2, the J gene TRBJ2-1, with 9 bases lining up with TRBD2. The germline V gene encodes CDR1 SGHAT and CDR2 FQNNGV. V gave up 5 bases and J gave up 1 base; unmatched junction bases: 9. The CDR3 totals 17 residues. CDR3 bases: TGTGCCAGCAGCCAATGGGGTAGCGGGAGATCCTACAATGAGCAGTTCTTC. This sequence encodes CASSQWGSGRSYNEQFF.

The V and J genes are TRBV7-9 and TRBJ2-7; D might be TRBD2 (5 bases). Germline assignment: CDR1 SEHNR and CDR2 FQNEAQ (reference sequence). The germline V and J ends were trimmed by 5 bases and 7 bases, with 21 bases remaining between them. This CDR3 is built from 15 residues. The CDR3 reads CASSPGVRVSEEQYF. The CDR3, as DNA: TGTGCCAGCAGCCCCGGGGTGAGGGTTTCCGAAGAGCAGTACTTC.

This clonotype was seen a few times. The chain links TRBV7-8 to TRBJ1-4; D is unclear. V was pared by 4 bases and J by 5 bases, with 11 bases between. This CDR3 contains 14 residues. CDR1 and CDR2 from the germline V gene are SGHVS and FQNEAQ. The CDR3 DNA reads as TGTGCCAGCAGCTACGTCCTGGAGAATGAAAAACTGTTTTTT. Translated, it gives CASSYVLENEKLFF.

This clonotype was recorded once. The rearrangement joins TRBV4-3 to TRBJ2-3; 9 bases map to TRBD2. Germline V gene lookup returns CDR1 LGHNA and CDR2 YSLEER. The CDR3 spans 16 residues. Trimming took 5 bases from V and 6 from J; bases not matched to a gene: 12. The CDR3 region has the DNA TGCGCCAGCAGCTACCAAGCGGGAGGTTATGGGGATACGCAGTATTTT. It is translated as CASSYQAGGYGDTQYF.

As concerns this clonotype: Germline is not matched at one junction end, which may reflect a read error. The CDR3 DNA reads TGCGCCAGCAGCCTCACGGGGAACGCTGAAGCTTTCTTT. Protein: CASSLTGNAEAFF. The genes are TRBV5-1 and TRBJ1-1; D gene unclear. The CDR3 sequence is 13 residues long. Germline CDR1 SGHRS, CDR2 YFSETQ.

There are a few counts of this clonotype. The V call is TRBV12-3 or TRBV12-4, the J call TRBJ2-1; 9 nucleotides match TRBD1. CDR3 length: 14 amino acids. The trim removed 5 bases at V and 8 bases at J, leaving 7 bases unmatched. CDR3 nucleotides: TGTGCCAGCAGTACCCGGGACAGGGCCGATGAGCAGTTCTTC. Its translation: CASSTRDRADEQFF.

The chain uses TRBV5-1 and TRBJ2-1; no firm D call. The V gene lost 1 base and the J gene lost 7 bases, with 6 bases spanning the gap. The germline CDR1 and CDR2 sequences are SGHRS and YFSETQ. CDR3 length equals 12 residues. The chain's CDR3 is CASSLNKNEQFF. In nucleotides, the CDR3 is TGCGCCAGCAGCTTGAATAAGAATGAGCAGTTCTTC.

In its sample, this clonotype was seen once. In DNA, the CDR3 is TGTGCCAGCAGAGTCGCGGCCTACAATGAGCAGTTCTTC. The encoded protein is CASRVAAYNEQFF. The chain links TRBV7-8 to TRBJ2-1; no reliable D call. The V and J ends lost 6 bases and 2 bases respectively, with 8 bases between them. This CDR3 spans 13 amino acids. CDR1 and CDR2 from the germline V gene are SGHVS and FQNEAQ.

This clonotype was picked up a small number of times. The chain uses TRBV6-2 or TRBV6-3 and TRBJ2-5; the D gene is possibly TRBD2 (6 bases). V gave up 9 bases and J gave up 1 base, with 12 bases separating them. There are 13 residues in the CDR3. Germline lookup yields CDR1 MNHEY and CDR2 SVGEGT. The CDR3 DNA reads TGTGCCAGTTCGCGGAGGGCCCAAGAGACCCAGTACTTC. Its protein product is CASSRRAQETQYF.

The rearrangement links TRBV6-2 or TRBV6-3 to TRBJ1-1; no definite D call. Germline V CDR1 and CDR2: MNHEY, SVGEGT. The CDR3 totals 14 residues. Trimming shortened V by 0 bases and J by 0 bases, and 5 bases separated the two germline ends. CDR3 loop: CASSYSDLNTEAFF. DNA for the CDR3: TGTGCCAGCAGTTACTCGGACCTGAACACTGAAGCTTTCTTT.

This clonotype was found a few times. The chain carries TRBV4-1 and TRBJ2-2; no definite D call. Trimming left V 0 bases short and J 5 bases short, with 19 bases between. Per the germline V gene, CDR1 is MGHRA and CDR2 is YSYEKL. The CDR3 has 18 residues. CDR3 nucleotides: TGCGCCAGCAGCCAAGATATCTTGGTCATTGGGATGACCGGGGAGCTGTTTTTT. It is translated as CASSQDILVIGMTGELFF.